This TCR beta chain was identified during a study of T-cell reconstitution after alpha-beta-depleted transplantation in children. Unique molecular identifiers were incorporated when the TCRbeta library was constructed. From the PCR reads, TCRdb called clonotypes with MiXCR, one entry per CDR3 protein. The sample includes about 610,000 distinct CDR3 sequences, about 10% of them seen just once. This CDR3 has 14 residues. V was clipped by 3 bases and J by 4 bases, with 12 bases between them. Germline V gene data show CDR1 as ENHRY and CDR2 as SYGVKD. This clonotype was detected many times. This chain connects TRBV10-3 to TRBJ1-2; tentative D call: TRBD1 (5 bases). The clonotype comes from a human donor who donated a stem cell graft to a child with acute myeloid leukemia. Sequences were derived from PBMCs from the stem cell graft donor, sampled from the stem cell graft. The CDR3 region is CAISDQGSGYGYTF. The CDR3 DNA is TGTGCCATCAGTGATCAGGGCTCGGGCTATGGCTACACCTTC.